The sample holds one count of the clone carrying this T cell receptor beta chain. With random hexamers, 0.5 to 1 ug RNA was reverse transcribed. Amplification of TCR beta CDR3 by immunoSEQ multiplex PCR spanned 54 Vbeta and 13 Jbeta. TCRdb itself ran the immunoSEQ multiplex PCR reads through MiXCR, one entry per CDR3 protein. This table has around 270,000 distinct CDR3 sequences, approximately 91% appearing once. CDR3 length: 16 residues. Per germline, CDR1 MNHEY and CDR2 SVGAGI. V lost 1 base to trimming and J lost 4 bases; unmatched junction nucleotides: 7. This specimen belongs to a study of CD8 T cells in Susac syndrome.

The sequence was collected from a human donor with multiple sclerosis. The sequenced sample consisted of CD8+ T cells from PBMCs. J is TRBJ2-5 and V is TRBV6-5; 9 bases match TRBD1. CDR3 loop: CASSYFSTGGGETQYF. In DNA, the CDR3 is TGTGCCAGCAGTTACTTCTCCACAGGGGGCGGAGAGACCCAGTACTTC.